This entry describes one TCR beta chain. Antigen: not known. This CDR3 has 15 amino acids. The V gene's germline CDR1 is LGHDT and CDR2 YNNKEL (reference sequence). V shed 6 bases, J shed 1 base, and the junction held 7 bases outside the gene matches. Construction of the TCR beta libraries employed iRepertoire HTBI primers in conjunction with Arm-PCR of CDR3 regions. TCRdb processed the multiplex PCR reads anew with MiXCR; each CDR3 protein has one entry. Here the sample spans hundreds of thousands of distinct CDR3 sequences, under 20% being singletons. The time point is: newly diagnosed GD, antithyroid drugs for less than 3 months. RNA isolated from PBMCs was used to make the TCR library. The data belong to a study of regulatory T cells in long-lasting Graves disease. Looking at the study overall: Those Graves' patients who were newly diagnosed had been on antithyroid drugs under 3 months. Study-level points and caveats: Patients with persistent disease showed a bias toward TRBV28, TRBJ1-2 and TRBJ2-5.

The sample also formed part of further work on T cells in Graves' hyperthyroidism and ophthalmopathy. Turning to that study: Uncontrolled infection, other autoimmune disease, pregnancy or lactation barred patients from enrollment. A first-round RT-PCR of the TCR CDR3 used the HTBI primer set.

J is TRBJ2-3 and V is TRBV3-1; 7 positions agree with TRBD1. This material consisted of peripheral blood mononuclear cells (PBMCs), taken at new diagnosis, from a patient treated with antithyroid drugs. This receptor was taken from a woman aged 25 to 39 with Graves disease. The CDR3 DNA reads as TGTGCCAGCAGAAAGACAGGGTCCGGCACAGATACGCAGTATTTT. Protein product: CASRKTGSGTDTQYF.